Below, one T cell receptor (beta chain) is given with its context. Sequencing used immunoSEQ v3. The protocol was immunoSEQ multiplex PCR, while the TCRdb copy is restricted to in-frame clones and leaves out a portion. The sample yields 25,000 to 30,000 clones, around 77% seen once. These data come from a study of TIL therapy for anti-PD-1-resistant metastatic lung cancer. For the study at large: Tumors carried a median about 1.6 non-synonymous mutations per megabase.

V was trimmed by 4 bases and J by 0 bases, leaving 11 bases between them. Germline V gene data show CDR1 as SGHTA and CDR2 as FQGTGA. The CDR3 has 15 amino acids. The sample's time point: pre-treatment sample, taken before nivolumab and TIL therapy. Tumor tissue came from excised metastases, mostly pleural nodules or supraclavicular lymph nodes. Adults with stage 4 NSCLC were enrolled in a phase I trial. The origin of this receptor is a person between 25 and 79 years old with non-small cell lung cancer. V is TRBV7-3 and J is TRBJ2-3; tentatively, D is TRBD2 (6 bases). The specimen was tumor tissue, collected at baseline. The CDR3 region has the DNA TGTGCCAGCAGCTCAATGGGGGGTAGCACAGATACGCAGTATTTT. Translation: CASSSMGGSTDTQYF. The whole variable domain, filled in from reference TRBV7-3 and TRBJ2-3, reads GAGVSQTPSNKVTEKGKYVELRCDPISGHTALYWYRQSLGQGPEFLIYFQGTGAADDSGLPNDRFFAVRPEGSVSTLKIQRTERGDSAVYLCASSSMGGSTDTQYFGPGTRLTVL.